This passage covers 32 T cell receptor beta chains from one sample sequenced in a study of control samples from healthy donors and cancer patients. The table came from immunoSEQ multiplex PCR; TCRdb's copy has only in-frame clones and leaves some out. Of approximately 74,000 clones listed, over 90% were seen once; the top ten hold over 2.5%. The sequencing sample was made of blood. These receptors originate from a woman younger than 45 in good health.

The chain links TRBV29-1 to TRBJ1-2; no reliable D call. CDR1 SQVTM and CDR2 ANQGSEA come from the germline V gene. The CDR3 runs to 12 residues. V gave up 2 bases and J gave up 2 bases, with 6 bases separating them. The CDR3 spells CSVEHSNYGYTF. CDR3 DNA: TGCAGCGTTGAACACAGCAACTATGGCTACACCTTC. The complete variable domain, with remaining parts taken from reference TRBV29-1 and TRBJ1-2, reads SAVISQKPSRDICQRGTSLTIQCQVDSQVTMMFWYRQQPGQSLTLIATANQGSEATYESGFVIDKFPISRPNLTFSTLTVSNMSPEDSSIYLCSVEHSNYGYTFGSGTRLTVV.

The rearrangement joins TRBV7-9 to TRBJ1-1, with D possibly being TRBD1 (5 bases). V was trimmed by 4 bases and J by 0 bases, leaving 12 bases between them. This CDR3 spans 15 amino acids. The germline V gene has CDR1 SEHNR and CDR2 FQNEAQ (reference sequence). CDR3 DNA: TGTGCCAGCAGCTCCGAAGACAGTATGAACACTGAAGCTTTCTTT. Encoded protein: CASSSEDSMNTEAFF.

This chain joins TRBV11-2 and TRBJ1-2; possibly TRBD1 for D (5 bases). Germline V gene lookup returns CDR1 SGHAT and CDR2 FQNNGV. The CDR3 contains 12 residues. V was cut by 8 bases and J by 1 base, with 8 bases left in between. The CDR3 region has the DNA TGTGCCAGCGCACAGGTTAACTATGGCTACACCTTC. Its protein product is CASAQVNYGYTF.

V and J are TRBV5-5 and TRBJ2-7, with D tentatively TRBD1 (6 bases). V dropped 1 base and J dropped 5 bases, with 7 bases sitting between them. The CDR3 spans 12 residues. The V gene's germline CDR1 is SGHKS and CDR2 YYEKEE (reference sequence). The CDR3 bases are TGTGCCAGCAGCTTGCAGGGGCACGAGCAGTACGTC. It codes for CASSLQGHEQYV.

The chain carries TRBV10-1 and TRBJ1-3, with 7 bases identical to TRBD1. The ends lost 3 bases at V and 2 bases at J; junction bases unmatched: 7. The CDR3 consists of 16 residues. Germline V gives CDR1 WNHNN, CDR2 SYGVQD (reference sequence). CDR3: CASSDRAGTAGNTIYF. The CDR3 DNA is TGCGCCAGCAGTGATCGAGCCGGGACAGCTGGAAACACCATATATTTT.

The chain couples TRBV15 to TRBJ1-3, with D perhaps matching TRBD1 (6 bases). With 2 bases removed from V and 3 bases from J, the gap between germline ends came to 14 bases. The CDR3 runs to 16 residues. Germline lookup yields CDR1 LNHNV and CDR2 YYDKDF (reference sequence). CDR3 protein: CATSRLRDIGGNTIYF. CDR3 bases: TGTGCCACCAGCAGACTCCGGGACATCGGTGGAAACACCATATATTTT.

This clone was picked up one time. V gene TRBV9 combines with J gene TRBJ1-5; D unresolved. CDR1 and CDR2 (germline): SGDLS, YYNGEE. The CDR3 has 15 residues. Trimming left V 0 bases short and J 5 bases short, with 12 bases between. Here the CDR3 reads CASSVGPSGDQPQHF. The CDR3 DNA follows: TGTGCCAGCAGCGTAGGGCCCTCGGGTGATCAGCCCCAGCATTTT.

CDR3: CSASDIARQTEAFF. Written as DNA, the CDR3 is TGCAGTGCTAGTGATATTGCTCGGCAAACTGAAGCTTTCTTT. This rearrangement joins TRBV20-1 to TRBJ1-1, with D unresolved. V was clipped by 3 bases and J by 5 bases, with 16 bases between them. Per the germline V gene, CDR1 is DFQATT and CDR2 is SNEGSKA (reference sequence). This CDR3 has 14 residues.

The chain recombines TRBV29-1 with TRBJ1-2, with a weak D call TRBD1 (5 bases). This CDR3 is 14 amino acids long. Germline V gene lookup returns CDR1 SQVTM and CDR2 ANQGSEA. Trimming left V 6 bases short and J 3 bases short, with 17 bases between. This CDR3 reads CSVRGVGPDYGYTF. In DNA, the CDR3 is TGCAGCGTCCGAGGGGTGGGGCCTGACTATGGCTACACCTTC.

The chain has TRBV7-9 and TRBJ1-1; tentatively, D is TRBD1 (5 bases). The CDR3 loop spans 15 amino acids. The V and J ends lost 5 bases and 5 bases respectively, with 18 bases between them. Germline values: CDR1 SEHNR, CDR2 FQNEAQ (reference sequence). The CDR3: CASSDSLRGGTEAFF. As DNA, the CDR3 is TGTGCCAGCAGCGACTCGCTGCGTGGGGGGACTGAAGCTTTCTTT. Together with reference TRBV7-9 and TRBJ1-1, the CDR3 gives the full variable domain: DTGVSQNPRHKITKRGQNVTFRCDPISEHNRLYWYRQTLGQGPEFLTYFQNEAQLEKSRLLSDRFSAERPKGSFSTLEIQRTEQGDSAMYLCASSDSLRGGTEAFFGQGTRLTVV.

The V gene is TRBV11-1, the J gene TRBJ1-1; TRBD1 agrees at 9 bases. The CDR3 extends over 15 amino acids. The germline gives CDR1 SGHAT, CDR2 FQDESV (reference sequence). Losses at the gene ends were 1 base for V and 4 bases for J; bases not matched to a gene: 4. DNA of the CDR3: TGTGCCAGCAGCTTAGACAGGGGGCTTGTCACTGAAGCTTTCTTT. Protein product: CASSLDRGLVTEAFF.

The rearrangement uses TRBV18 and TRBJ2-5; tentative D call: TRBD2 (6 bases). The CDR3 sequence is 14 residues long. Trimming pared 3 bases from V and 5 bases from J, leaving 13 bases between. Germline CDR1 KGHSH, CDR2 LQKENI. CDR3 sequence: CASSPGGDGETQYF. The CDR3, as DNA: TGTGCCAGCTCACCTGGAGGGGACGGTGAGACCCAGTACTTC.

The chain carries TRBV6-1 and TRBJ1-5; TRBD1 matches 7 bases. V dropped 3 bases and J dropped 6; count of bases not matched to a gene: 8. Germline lookup yields CDR1 MNHNS and CDR2 SASEGT. The CDR3 is made up of 15 amino acids. The CDR3 loop is CASSEAYRGRQPQHF. Written as DNA, the CDR3 is TGTGCCAGCAGTGAGGCGTACAGGGGACGTCAGCCCCAGCATTTT.

The rearrangement joins TRBV19 to TRBJ1-3; D remains ambiguous. Germline V CDR1 and CDR2: LNHDA, SQIVND (reference sequence). CDR3 size: 17 residues. V gave up 3 bases and J gave up 0 bases, with 15 bases separating them. The CDR3 DNA is TGTGCCAGTAGTATCTTTCTGTGGCCGAGCTCTGGAAACACCATATATTTT. Protein product: CASSIFLWPSSGNTIYF.

DNA for the CDR3: TGTGCCAGCAAACCCGACTCTTACAATGAGCAGTTCTTC. Protein sequence: CASKPDSYNEQFF. The chain joins TRBV7-2 to TRBJ2-1; D is uncertain. Per germline, CDR1 SGHTA and CDR2 FQGNSA. V was cut by 7 bases and J by 4 bases, with 11 bases left in between. The CDR3 is 13 amino acids.

This clone has just one count. The chain uses TRBV7-8 and TRBJ1-6; 12 bases map to TRBD1. This CDR3 is built from 15 residues. Germline V gene sequence: CDR1 SGHVS, CDR2 FQNEAQ. After removal of 5 bases from V and 13 bases from J, the junction contained 9 bases not matched to a gene. The CDR3 sequence is CASSLGGQGAAPLHF. DNA for the CDR3: TGTGCCAGCAGCCTAGGGGGACAGGGGGCTGCCCCCCTCCACTTT. The variable domain in full, completed from reference TRBV7-8 and TRBJ1-6, reads GAGVSQSPRYKVAKRGQDVALRCDPISGHVSLFWYQQALGQGPEFLTYFQNEAQLDKSGLPSDRFFAERPEGSVSTLKIQRTQQEDSAVYLCASSLGGQGAAPLHFGNGTRLTVT.

The genes are TRBV29-1 and TRBJ1-1, with 7 positions matching TRBD1. With 7 bases clipped from V and 3 bases from J, the junction kept 2 bases outside the gene matches. CDR1 and CDR2 (germline): SQVTM, ANQGSEA. The CDR3 has 11 residues. CDR3 sequence: CSAQGYTEAFF. The DNA for the CDR3 is TGCAGCGCACAGGGGTACACTGAAGCTTTCTTT.

The V and J genes are TRBV10-2 and TRBJ2-7, with a tentative D call TRBD1 (6 bases). CDR3 length: 13 amino acids. CDR1 and CDR2 from the germline V gene are WSHSY and SAAADI. Between the trimmed V and J ends, which lost 6 bases and 0 bases, there was a span of 9 bases. Here the CDR3 DNA reads TGCGCCAGCAGGGGGGACACCTCCTACGAGCAGTACGTC. Protein: CASRGDTSYEQYV.

CDR3 bases: TGTGCCAGCAGCTTGCAGGGGGCAGAAGCTAACTATGGCTACACCTTC. This gives the protein CASSLQGAEANYGYTF. V is TRBV5-4 and J is TRBJ1-2; 8 nucleotides agree with TRBD1. CDR3 length equals 16 residues. V gave up 1 base and J gave up 0 bases; unmatched junction bases: 5. Germline CDR1 is SGHNT and CDR2 is YYREEE (reference sequence).

DNA for the CDR3: TGTGCTGCAGAGGGGGGGCTCTCCCAGCCCCAGCATTTT. Protein: CAAEGGLSQPQHF. V gene TRBV6-6 combines with J gene TRBJ1-5; perhaps TRBD1 as D (6 bases). Germline CDR1 MNHNY, CDR2 SVGAGI (reference sequence). The CDR3 has 13 amino acids.

V is TRBV28 and J is TRBJ1-5; 9 bases map to TRBD1. Unmatched junction bases numbered 8, after V lost 6 bases and J lost 5 bases. The CDR3 extends over 15 amino acids. Germline V lookup: CDR1 MDHEN, CDR2 SYDVKM. The CDR3 DNA follows: TGTGCCAGCAGACCCGGTACAGGGGGCGATCAGCCCCAGCATTTT. Its protein product is CASRPGTGGDQPQHF.

CDR3 loop: CASSLVGAGYTEAFF. The CDR3 DNA reads TGTGCCAGCAGCTTGGTTGGCGCTGGGTACACTGAAGCTTTCTTT. The chain couples TRBV5-6 to TRBJ1-1; D unclear. Trimming pared 0 bases from V and 3 bases from J, leaving 12 bases between. CDR1 and CDR2 from the germline V gene are SGHDT and YYEEEE. This CDR3 region has 15 residues.

V gene TRBV7-2 combines with J gene TRBJ2-7, with D perhaps matching TRBD2 (5 bases). Trimming removed 5 bases from V and 6 bases from J, with 14 bases in between. From germline, CDR1 is SGHTA and CDR2 FQGNSA. The CDR3 loop spans 13 amino acids. The CDR3 sequence: CASSPGLDAEQYF. DNA for the CDR3: TGTGCCAGCAGCCCAGGACTGGATGCCGAGCAGTACTTC.

The chain carries TRBV29-1 and TRBJ2-5; 10 bases align to TRBD2. There are 15 residues in the CDR3. The ends lost 4 bases at V and 5 bases at J; junction bases unmatched: 10. Germline V gene sequence: CDR1 SQVTM, CDR2 ANQGSEA. CDR3 DNA sequence: TGCAGCGTTGCCGGGCTAGCGGGGGCTGGGGAGACCCAGTACTTC. Its protein is CSVAGLAGAGETQYF.

The chain couples TRBV5-1 to TRBJ2-3, with a possible D match to TRBD2 (5 bases). V dropped 4 bases and J dropped 0 bases, with 12 bases sitting between them. The length of the CDR3 is 15 residues. The V gene's germline CDR1 is SGHRS and CDR2 YFSETQ. CDR3 region: CASSQRTSSTDTQYF. In DNA, the CDR3 is TGCGCCAGCAGCCAACGGACTTCTAGCACAGATACGCAGTATTTT.

The rearrangement links TRBV6-5 to TRBJ1-2; 10 positions match TRBD1. The germline V gene encodes CDR1 MNHEY and CDR2 SVGAGI. This CDR3 is 14 amino acids long. The V and J ends lost 6 bases and 4 bases, in that order; junction bases with no gene match: 5. As DNA, the CDR3 is TGTGCCAGCAGCCCGACAGGGGGCAGCTATGGCTACACCTTC. Residues: CASSPTGGSYGYTF.

This clone has only one observation. The V gene is TRBV11-2, the J gene TRBJ2-7, with a tentative D call TRBD1 (5 bases). The germline gives CDR1 SGHAT, CDR2 FQNNGV. V lost 5 bases and J 3 bases, leaving 11 bases between the germline ends. The CDR3 covers 13 residues. CDR3 DNA: TGTGCCAGCAGCCCCAGACAGATCTACGAGCAGTACGTC. It encodes CASSPRQIYEQYV.

The chain uses TRBV2 and TRBJ2-2; D possibly matches TRBD1 or TRBD2 (5 bases each). CDR1 and CDR2 from the germline V gene are SNHLY and FYNNEI. Trimming pared 2 bases from V and 2 bases from J, leaving 9 bases between. CDR3 size: 15 residues. The DNA for the CDR3 is TGTGCCAGCAGTGAACGGGGCTCAAACACCGGGGAGCTGTTTTTT. This encodes CASSERGSNTGELFF.

The chain recombines TRBV6-2 or TRBV6-3 with TRBJ1-2; a possible D gene is TRBD1 (6 bases). Germline-derived CDR1 and CDR2 are MNHEY and SVGEGT. CDR3 length: 16 residues. Deletions cut 0 bases from V and 1 base from J, with 12 bases between. CDR3 protein: CASSYSRTELNYGYTF. The CDR3 nucleotides are TGTGCCAGCAGTTACTCACGGACAGAACTTAACTATGGCTACACCTTC.

V is TRBV6-6 and J is TRBJ2-3, with 8 nucleotides matching TRBD1. CDR3 length: 15 amino acids. Germline CDR1 is MNHNY and CDR2 is SVGAGI (reference sequence). Trimming removed 6 bases from V and 1 base from J; junction bases left unmatched: 6. CDR3 in DNA: TGTGCCAGCAGCAGACCGGGACAGGGCACAGATACGCAGTATTTT. Protein product: CASSRPGQGTDTQYF.

The genes are TRBV10-2 and TRBJ1-1; D not certain. The CDR3 is made up of 14 amino acids. From germline, CDR1 is WSHSY and CDR2 SAAADI. V gave up 6 bases and J gave up 0 bases, with 11 bases separating them. Here the CDR3 reads CASRSGELNTEAFF. Written as DNA, the CDR3 is TGCGCCAGCAGAAGTGGTGAATTGAACACTGAAGCTTTCTTT.

CDR3 in amino acids: CASRRGGIGTEAFF. The CDR3 DNA is TGTGCCAGCAGGCGGGGAGGGATAGGCACTGAAGCTTTCTTT. The chain carries TRBV19 and TRBJ1-1; D unresolved. The CDR3 loop spans 14 amino acids. Germline values: CDR1 LNHDA, CDR2 SQIVND (reference sequence). V was cut by 9 bases and J by 4 bases, with 18 bases left in between.